One sample yielded the 28 T cell receptor beta chains listed below, sequenced in a study of blood T cell repertoires in COVID-19. The method was immunoSEQ multiplex PCR; TCRdb's version includes in-frame clones alone and lacks a portion of them. The sample contains around 250,000 clones, 75% to 90% of which appear only once. Sequences were obtained from peripheral blood. These receptor sequences come from a man in his sixties who had recovered from COVID-19.

The chain joins TRBV18 to TRBJ1-6; maybe TRBD1 (5 bases). Germline values: CDR1 KGHSH, CDR2 LQKENI. The V and J ends lost 1 base and 6 bases respectively, with 13 bases between them. The length of the CDR3 is 16 residues. Here the CDR3 DNA reads TGTGCCAGCTCACCACTCCCGGCAGGGCCTAATTCACCCCTCCACTTT. Encoded protein: CASSPLPAGPNSPLHF.

The rearrangement joins TRBV6-5 to TRBJ2-2; TRBD2 matches 11 bases. Unmatched junction bases numbered 5, after V lost 0 bases and J lost 8 bases. CDR1 is MNHEY, CDR2 SVGAGI, per germline. The CDR3 has 16 amino acids. The CDR3 reads CASSYSPSGGRGELFF. The CDR3 DNA follows: TGTGCCAGCAGTTACTCGCCTAGCGGGGGGAGAGGGGAGCTGTTTTTT.

The V gene is TRBV6-5, the J gene TRBJ2-4; D may be TRBD2 (6 bases). Germline CDR1 is MNHEY and CDR2 is SVGAGI. V was pared by 4 bases and J by 4 bases, with 14 bases between. This CDR3 region has 15 residues. The CDR3 here is CASSSAGSGKNIQYF. Here the CDR3 DNA reads TGTGCCAGCAGTTCCGCGGGATCAGGGAAAAACATTCAGTACTTC.

The rearrangement joins TRBV5-1 to TRBJ2-5, with D possibly matching TRBD2 (5 bases). The V gene's germline CDR1 is SGHRS and CDR2 YFSETQ. V lost 2 bases to trimming and J lost 2 bases, with 16 bases between them. The CDR3 is 16 amino acids. CDR3 loop: CASSLGGRPGQETQYF. Written as DNA, the CDR3 is TGCGCCAGCAGCTTAGGTGGCCGACCGGGACAAGAGACCCAGTACTTC.

The table lists this clone with a count of one. The chain combines TRBV12-3 or TRBV12-4 with TRBJ2-7, with TRBD2 matching over 12 bases. V gave up 9 bases and J gave up 4 bases; unmatched junction bases: 4. The CDR3 runs to 13 residues. CDR3 coding DNA: TGTGCCAGGACTAGCGGGAGTCTATACGAGCAGTACTTC. It yields the protein CARTSGSLYEQYF.

The chain is built from TRBV11-3 and TRBJ2-1, with D tentatively TRBD2 (6 bases). Trimming cost V 4 bases and J 9 bases, with 16 bases left between them. From germline, CDR1 is SGHNT and CDR2 YENEEA. The CDR3 runs to 14 residues. CDR3 coding DNA: TGTGCCAGCAGCTCGGGACTGGGTCGCGGTGAGCAGTTCTTC. Its translation: CASSSGLGRGEQFF.

J is TRBJ1-2 and V is TRBV15; TRBD1 aligns across 8 bases. Germline trimming cut 2 bases from V and 7 bases from J; bases unmatched to any gene: 9. Germline-derived CDR1 and CDR2 are LNHNV and YYDKDF (reference sequence). CDR3 size: 15 residues. CDR3 amino acids: CATSRPSDREGGYTF. The DNA of the CDR3 is TGTGCCACCAGCAGACCCTCGGACAGGGAGGGTGGCTACACCTTC.

V gene TRBV5-4 combines with J gene TRBJ2-7; TRBD2 is a possible D gene (5 bases). The CDR3 spans 14 residues. V gave up 0 bases and J gave up 5 bases, with 12 bases separating them. Germline CDR1 reads SGHNT; CDR2 reads YYREEE (reference sequence). The DNA of the CDR3 is TGTGCCAGCAGCTTGGGGCGCTACGGGGACGAGCAGTACTTC. This translates into CASSLGRYGDEQYF.

This chain links TRBV7-8 with TRBJ2-3; 10 bases are a match to TRBD2. V shed 5 bases and J 4 bases; nucleotides not matched to a gene: 12. CDR1 SGHVS and CDR2 FQNEAQ come from the germline V gene. This CDR3 spans 17 amino acids. The CDR3 spells CASSPGRRLAGPDTQYF. DNA of the CDR3: TGTGCCAGCAGCCCCGGACGAAGACTAGCGGGCCCAGATACGCAGTATTTT.

The CDR3 region has the DNA TGCGCCAGCAGCTTGGATCCAGGGAACCCAATAGATACGCAGTATTTT. Translated: CASSLDPGNPIDTQYF. The chain employs TRBV5-1 and TRBJ2-3, with D tentatively TRBD1 (5 bases). The CDR3 sequence is 16 residues long. Germline V gene lookup returns CDR1 SGHRS and CDR2 YFSETQ. V was pared by 0 bases and J by 5 bases, with 16 bases between.

V and J are TRBV5-4 and TRBJ2-1; tentatively, D is TRBD2 (6 bases). The germline V gene has CDR1 SGHNT and CDR2 YYREEE (reference sequence). This CDR3 has 16 residues. Trimming removed 6 bases at V and 2 bases at J, with 18 bases between. The CDR3 spells CASTHPGAGAYNEQFF. The CDR3 DNA follows: TGTGCCAGCACCCACCCAGGAGCGGGTGCCTACAATGAGCAGTTCTTC.

V is TRBV24-1 and J is TRBJ2-5; 13 nucleotides agree with TRBD2. The CDR3 covers 16 residues. Germline V gene sequence: CDR1 KGHDR, CDR2 SFDVKD. The trim removed 2 bases at V and 9 bases at J, leaving 8 bases unmatched. The CDR3 nucleotides read TGTGCCACCAGTGATTGGACTAGCGGGGGCCTCGGGGCCCAGTACTTC. This codes for CATSDWTSGGLGAQYF.

The CDR3 here is CASSLDSTQLYEQYF. The DNA of the CDR3 is TGCGCCAGCAGCTTGGATTCCACTCAATTATACGAGCAGTACTTC. The V and J genes are TRBV5-1 and TRBJ2-7; D gene ambiguous. This CDR3 has 15 residues. Germline CDR1 reads SGHRS; CDR2 reads YFSETQ. V was cut by 0 bases and J by 4 bases, with 14 bases left in between.

The chain uses TRBV24-1 and TRBJ1-1; the match to TRBD1 covers 9 bases. The germline CDR1 and CDR2 sequences are KGHDR and SFDVKD. There are 15 residues in the CDR3. V dropped 2 bases and J dropped 1; count of bases not matched to a gene: 1. In DNA form, the CDR3 reads TGTGCCACCAGTGATTGGGACAGGGCGAACACTGAAGCTTTCTTT. The encoded protein is CATSDWDRANTEAFF.

A note on this clone: The same CDR3 arises from other DNA sequences in this sample as well. CDR3 sequence reads: CASSQAGQGAYGYTF. The CDR3 coding sequence is TGCGCCAGCAGCCAAGCGGGACAGGGGGCGTATGGCTACACCTTC. The J gene is TRBJ1-2, the V gene TRBV4-1; TRBD1 aligns across 12 bases. J lost 5 bases, V lost 1 base, and 2 bases had no gene match. This CDR3 is built from 15 residues. Per germline, CDR1 MGHRA and CDR2 YSYEKL.

The V gene is TRBV11-2, the J gene TRBJ1-4; TRBD1 is a possible D gene (5 bases). Germline CDR1 is SGHAT and CDR2 is FQNNGV. V gave up 4 bases and J gave up 0 bases, with 18 bases separating them. The CDR3 sequence is 18 residues long. CDR3 nucleotides: TGTGCCAGCAGCTCAACTACAGGCTACTTTGCAACTAATGAAAAACTGTTTTTT. As protein: CASSSTTGYFATNEKLFF.

This chain uses TRBV18 with TRBJ2-7; 12 nucleotides line up with TRBD2. This CDR3 spans 16 amino acids. CDR1 is KGHSH, CDR2 LQKENI, per germline. V lost 0 bases and J lost 0; bases outside the gene matches: 0. CDR3 amino acids: CASSPPTSGSSYEQYF. The CDR3 DNA is TGTGCCAGCTCACCACCGACTAGCGGGAGCTCCTACGAGCAGTACTTC.

The rearrangement joins TRBV5-6 to TRBJ1-2; D is undetermined. There are 14 residues in the CDR3. V dropped 0 bases and J dropped 7 bases, with 13 bases sitting between them. CDR1 is SGHDT, CDR2 YYEEEE, per germline. CDR3 sequence reads: CASSLERVGSGYTF. Written as DNA, the CDR3 is TGTGCCAGCAGCTTGGAACGGGTCGGGTCTGGCTACACCTTC.

The J gene is TRBJ2-1, the V gene TRBV5-1, with no clear D. The V gene's germline CDR1 is SGHRS and CDR2 YFSETQ. This CDR3 is built from 12 residues. The germline V and J ends were trimmed by 5 bases and 5 bases, with 8 bases remaining between them. The CDR3 region is CASRYDNNEQFF. Here the CDR3 DNA reads TGCGCCAGCAGATATGACAACAATGAGCAGTTCTTC.

The V call is TRBV6-1, the J call TRBJ2-6; TRBD1 aligns across 9 bases. The germline CDR1 and CDR2 sequences are MNHNS and SASEGT. V shed 1 base, J shed 2 bases, and the junction held 6 bases outside the gene matches. The CDR3 extends over 18 amino acids. The CDR3 spells CASSEVGQGSPGANVLTF. The DNA of the CDR3 is TGTGCCAGCAGTGAAGTAGGACAGGGGTCCCCTGGGGCCAACGTCCTGACTTTC.

This chain connects TRBV9 to TRBJ1-5, with 8 bases identical to TRBD1. Unmatched junction bases numbered 3, after V lost 0 bases and J lost 4 bases. Per the germline V gene, CDR1 is SGDLS and CDR2 is YYNGEE. The CDR3 contains 15 residues. CDR3 in amino acids: CASSVGQGINQPQHF. DNA for the CDR3: TGTGCCAGCAGCGTAGGACAGGGGATAAATCAGCCCCAGCATTTT.

The chain is built from TRBV14 and TRBJ1-6; 7 bases agree with TRBD1. V lost 4 bases, J lost 8 bases, and 8 bases stayed unmatched. CDR1 is SGHDN and CDR2 is FVKESK in the germline V gene. This CDR3 is built from 15 residues. CDR3 in DNA: TGTGCCAGCAGCCGGACCCGGGACAGTTATTCACCCCTCCACTTT. It specifies CASSRTRDSYSPLHF.

This chain connects TRBV5-1 to TRBJ2-3, with 10 positions matching TRBD2. CDR3 length equals 15 residues. The ends lost 3 bases at V and 8 bases at J; junction bases unmatched: 9. Germline V CDR1 and CDR2: SGHRS, YFSETQ. The CDR3 protein is CASSSWTSGDGTQYF. The CDR3 coding sequence is TGCGCCAGCAGCTCGTGGACTAGCGGTGATGGTACGCAGTATTTT.

The chain uses TRBV5-4 and TRBJ1-1, with 8 bases that match TRBD1. The length of the CDR3 is 13 residues. Germline V gene sequence: CDR1 SGHNT, CDR2 YYREEE (reference sequence). The J segment lost 4 bases and the V segment lost 6 bases, leaving 5 bases of the junction unmatched. CDR3 in DNA: TGTGCCAGCAATTTACAGGGGGGCACTGAAGCTTTCTTT. This gives the protein CASNLQGGTEAFF.

The chain combines TRBV6-4 with TRBJ2-1, with D possibly matching TRBD2 (6 bases). Germline V gene data show CDR1 as MRHNA and CDR2 as SNTAGT. V gave up 10 bases and J gave up 8 bases, with 21 bases separating them. The CDR3 contains 14 residues. The CDR3 reads CATRTRPAGDEQFF. CDR3 sequence (DNA): TGTGCCACCAGAACGAGGCCAGCGGGTGATGAGCAGTTCTTC.

The genes are TRBV19 and TRBJ2-4; possibly TRBD2 for D (6 bases). The germline gives CDR1 LNHDA, CDR2 SQIVND (reference sequence). The V end was cut by 4 bases, the J end by 3 bases, with 13 bases between. CDR3 size: 15 residues. As DNA, the CDR3 is TGTGCCAGTAGTACCCTTCAGGGAGGCAAAAACATTCAGTACTTC. Amino acids: CASSTLQGGKNIQYF.

The genes are TRBV7-9 and TRBJ2-5; D might be TRBD2 (5 bases). This CDR3 contains 14 residues. V lost 5 bases to trimming and J lost 5 bases, with 15 bases between them. Germline V gene lookup returns CDR1 SEHNR and CDR2 FQNEAQ (reference sequence). CDR3 DNA sequence: TGTGCCAGCAGCCAAACAAGGCCGGGGGAGACCCAGTACTTC. Protein product: CASSQTRPGETQYF.

This clone was seen a single time. This sequence joins TRBV5-1 and TRBJ2-1; TRBD2 agrees at 8 bases. V gave up 3 bases and J gave up 2 bases; unmatched junction bases: 10. Germline CDR1 SGHRS, CDR2 YFSETQ. This CDR3 region has 17 residues. The CDR3 reads CASSWPDSGIPYNEQFF. CDR3 DNA sequence: TGCGCCAGCAGCTGGCCCGATAGCGGGATCCCCTACAATGAGCAGTTCTTC.